This T cell receptor (beta chain) was recovered during a study of human T cells and chemical hapten exposure (dated by TCRdb to about 2021). The study in broad terms: For sensitization, 2% DPC in acetone was applied to a roughly 2 cm by roughly 2 cm area of upper inner arm skin. Blood samples were taken from patients before sensitization (week 0) and at 2, 6 and about 24 weeks after DPC sensitization. This study followed changes in the peripheral blood TCR repertoire in vivo during primary and secondary sensitization of alopecia patients to the hapten diphenylcyclopropenone (DPC). Patients additionally received weekly therapeutic DPC doses to the scalp throughout the roughly 25-week study period. Libraries were pooled for sequencing, and variation in per-sample TCR yields was attributed mainly to small differences in library volumes within the pool. Patch testing on the upper back used Finn chambers containing 0.01% DPC, with scoring done after 6 days according to International Contact Dermatitis Research Group standards. Blood for TCR sequencing was provided by twenty-nine alopecia patients at one to four time points (pre-sensitization, 2, 6 and 24 weeks). The patient cohort, mostly female, included alopecia areata with under or over 50% scalp involvement, alopecia totalis and alopecia universalis. Results and caveats for the whole study, not just this receptor: Repeated subsampling changed both the strength of the expansion versus patch-test correlation and the threshold at which the correlation became significant. All patients had alopecia, a presumed autoimmune disease, so their immune response might differ from that of healthy individuals. Significantly more large CDR3 similarity clusters were formed by expanded TCRs than by pre-sensitization or healthy control sets, consistent with antigen-driven responses. Patch test score was positively correlated with the number of PT1 expanded TCRs, with significance at thresholds 8, 16 and 32 but not at 4. DPC sensitization did not change the number of TCRs with a frequency above 1 in 1000, and there was no evidence of changes in global repertoire structure.

Looking up the germline V gene (reference sequence) yields CDR1 DFQATT and CDR2 SNEGSKA. V is trimmed back by 6 bases and J by 2 bases, and the junction contains 10 bases that no gene match accounts for. The CDR3 holds 15 amino acids from the cysteine to the phenylalanine. CDR3 DNA only is kept here, 45 bases in frame from base 1. Libraries were prepared through RACE. Sequencing was carried out with a NextSeq 500. During library preparation, unique molecular identifiers were attached to individual cDNA molecules so that TCRs could be counted in a quantitative, reproducible way. Each blood RNA sample was used to sequence both TCR alpha and TCR beta chains. Per the source publication's procedure: A median of roughly 99,000 TCRs per sample was observed, with a range of about 23,224 to 700,000. The Decombinator software suite was used to annotate the V, J and CDR3 of the TCR reads. For the PS versus PT1 abundance plots, all samples were subsampled to the same number of TCRs (28,000). Expanded TCRs were defined as absent before sensitization and observed at least eight times at the 2-week time point. TCRdb's own reprocessing of the public reads used fastp at Q25 and MiXCR and kept productive beta chains. CDR3 protein duplicates are merged, each entry listing the most common genes and DNA. The V and J calls reflect TCRdb's pipeline rather than the authors' work. A total of 190,000 or so distinct CDR3 sequences appear in this sample, roughly a quarter of them only once. 2% to 2.5% of the sample belongs to the ten largest clones.

A few counts support this clonotype. No antigen is known for it. It has no much larger one-base neighbor in the sample; base qualities were not kept. This specimen's time point label, per the study, means: patch test 3, about 24 weeks after DPC sensitization. The treatment or condition label of this sample denotes: therapeutic diphenylcyclopropenone sensitization with weekly scalp DPC. Blood at each patch-test visit was drawn before the patch test was applied. Patients were considered eligible if aged 18 to 70, diagnosed with alopecia and deemed suitable for DPC therapy, and patients were excluded if pregnant. Total RNA was isolated from unfractionated whole blood collected in Tempus Blood RNA tubes.

The material sequenced was whole blood, taken in connection with sensitization to the hapten diphenylcyclopropenone (DPC). The chain uses TRBV20-1 and TRBJ2-1; TRBD2 fits 7 bases in the junction. The TCR was taken from a middle-aged woman with alopecia areata. Some clones in this sample may be carry-over from other donors' samples. The CDR3 reads CSAPGPGGAYNEQFF. The base sequence is TGCAGTGCCCCAGGGCCTGGGGGGGCCTACAATGAGCAGTTCTTC.